These T cell receptor beta chains were read from a single sample in a study of shared clonotypes between healthy human individuals. Libraries were prepared by immunoSEQ multiplex PCR; TCRdb keeps only in-frame clonotypes and omits some of them. Seen here are about 470,000 clones, 75% to 85% observed once, and the top ten hold 13%. The specimen sequenced was PBMCs. These receptor sequences come from a woman between 40 and 55 years old in good health. Some clones in this sample may be carry-over from other donors' samples. The CDR3 runs from the conserved cysteine through the conserved F or W. Each record gives: V gene, D gene, J gene, clone size, CDR3 DNA, CDR3 protein. The D gene is left open where the match is weak. A row's size may be missing; if present it is once, few, many or a size class.

v_gene: TRBV28; d_gene: -; j_gene: TRBJ2-7; abundance: -; CDR3nt: TGTGCCAGCAGTTTGGGACTTATGTTTTACGAGCAGTACTTC; CDR3aa: CASSLGLMFYEQYF
v_gene: TRBV12-2; d_gene: -; j_gene: TRBJ2-7; abundance: -; CDR3nt: TGTGCAAGTCTCTCGTCGGGACGGTCCTACGAGCAGTACTTC; CDR3aa: CASLSSGRSYEQYF
v_gene: TRBV5-6; d_gene: -; j_gene: TRBJ2-7; abundance: -; CDR3nt: TGTGCCAGCAGCTTGAGGGGGGGCGCGGGAAGTCAGCAGTACTTC; CDR3aa: CASSLRGGAGSQQYF
v_gene: TRBV2; d_gene: TRBD2; j_gene: TRBJ2-1; abundance: -; CDR3nt: TGTGCCAGCGTCCTAGCGGTAAACTACAATGAGCAGTTCTTC; CDR3aa: CASVLAVNYNEQFF
v_gene: TRBV6-4; d_gene: -; j_gene: TRBJ1-1; abundance: -; CDR3nt: TGTGCCAGCAGTGACTCGATAAAGGGATGGACTGAAGCTTTCTTT; CDR3aa: CASSDSIKGWTEAFF
v_gene: TRBV18; d_gene: -; j_gene: TRBJ2-7; abundance: -; CDR3nt: TGTGCCAGCTCACCATTCGGACCCGCAGGGACCTCGGAGGAGCAGTACTTC; CDR3aa: CASSPFGPAGTSEEQYF
v_gene: TRBV7-8; d_gene: -; j_gene: TRBJ1-1; abundance: -; CDR3nt: TGTGCCAGCAGCTCCCCAGAGAGGGGTGACACTGAAGCTTTCTTT; CDR3aa: CASSSPERGDTEAFF
v_gene: TRBV30; d_gene: TRBD2; j_gene: TRBJ2-3; abundance: -; CDR3nt: TGTGCCTGGAGTTACACGGGACTAGCGGCTTATACGCAGTATTTT; CDR3aa: CAWSYTGLAAYTQYF
v_gene: TRBV6-1; d_gene: TRBD1; j_gene: TRBJ2-7; abundance: -; CDR3nt: TGTGCCAGCAGTAGGGACAGGGGGTCCTACGAGCAGTACTTC; CDR3aa: CASSRDRGSYEQYF
v_gene: TRBV11-2; d_gene: -; j_gene: TRBJ1-6; abundance: -; CDR3nt: TGTGCCAGCAGCTTAGACAGAAATAATTCACCCCTCCACTTT; CDR3aa: CASSLDRNNSPLHF
v_gene: TRBV18; d_gene: -; j_gene: TRBJ1-1; abundance: -; CDR3nt: TGTGCCAGCTCACCACGGGGCGGGGCGGGGGACACTGAAGCTTTCTTT; CDR3aa: CASSPRGGAGDTEAFF
v_gene: TRBV30; d_gene: -; j_gene: TRBJ2-5; abundance: -; CDR3nt: TGTGCCTGGAGTGACCTTACCGGGAAAAACCAAGAGACCCAGTACTTC; CDR3aa: CAWSDLTGKNQETQYF
v_gene: TRBV28; d_gene: TRBD1; j_gene: TRBJ1-4; abundance: few; CDR3nt: TGTGCCAGCAGAATGACAGGGGTTGGTGAAAAACTGTTTTTT; CDR3aa: CASRMTGVGEKLFF
v_gene: TRBV4-1; d_gene: -; j_gene: TRBJ2-3; abundance: -; CDR3nt: TGCGCCAGCAGCCAAGAGGGGGCGGGGAGTTCCGATACGCAGTATTTT; CDR3aa: CASSQEGAGSSDTQYF
v_gene: TRBV5-8; d_gene: -; j_gene: TRBJ1-5; abundance: -; CDR3nt: TGTGCCAGCAGCTTGGATTACGGGGGTAATCAGCCCCAGCATTTT; CDR3aa: CASSLDYGGNQPQHF
v_gene: TRBV27; d_gene: -; j_gene: TRBJ2-7; abundance: once; CDR3nt: TGTGCCAGCAGTCCTAAATGGGGAAGCTCCTACGAGCAGTACTTC; CDR3aa: CASSPKWGSSYEQYF
v_gene: TRBV10-2; d_gene: -; j_gene: TRBJ2-7; abundance: once; CDR3nt: TGCGCCAGCAGTGAGTCCGGGACCGATCCCTACGAGCAGTACTTC; CDR3aa: CASSESGTDPYEQYF
v_gene: TRBV28; d_gene: -; j_gene: TRBJ2-7; abundance: -; CDR3nt: TGTGCCAGCAGCCGATCCGGAACCGGGACCCACGACGAGCAGTACTTC; CDR3aa: CASSRSGTGTHDEQYF
v_gene: TRBV5-4; d_gene: TRBD2; j_gene: TRBJ2-4; abundance: -; CDR3nt: TGTGCCAGCAGCTGGACTAGCGGGAGGGCCGGAAACATTCAGTACTTC; CDR3aa: CASSWTSGRAGNIQYF
v_gene: TRBV9; d_gene: -; j_gene: TRBJ2-3; abundance: -; CDR3nt: TGTGCCAGCAGCGTAGATGGCGGGAATACGCAGTATTTT; CDR3aa: CASSVDGGNTQYF
v_gene: TRBV5-6; d_gene: TRBD2; j_gene: TRBJ2-5; abundance: -; CDR3nt: TGTGCCAGCAGCGGGGGACTAGCGGGAAACGGGGAGACCCAGTACTTC; CDR3aa: CASSGGLAGNGETQYF
v_gene: TRBV2; d_gene: -; j_gene: TRBJ2-4; abundance: -; CDR3nt: TGTGCCAGCAGTGTATCGGGAGTAGACATTCAGTACTTC; CDR3aa: CASSVSGVDIQYF
v_gene: TRBV5-4; d_gene: TRBD2; j_gene: TRBJ2-3; abundance: -; CDR3nt: TGTGCCAGCAGCTTGGGGCGGGAGGGCCCTTATACGCAGTATTTT; CDR3aa: CASSLGREGPYTQYF
v_gene: TRBV10-3; d_gene: -; j_gene: TRBJ1-3; abundance: -; CDR3nt: TGTGCCATCAGTGAGTCGAACTCTGGAAACACCATATATTTT; CDR3aa: CAISESNSGNTIYF
v_gene: TRBV15; d_gene: TRBD2; j_gene: TRBJ2-7; abundance: -; CDR3nt: TGTGCCACCAGCAGCCGAACGACTAGCGGGAGTTCCTACGAGCAGTACTTC; CDR3aa: CATSSRTTSGSSYEQYF
v_gene: TRBV28; d_gene: TRBD1; j_gene: TRBJ1-2; abundance: -; CDR3nt: TGTGCCAGCACTACAGGGGGCTATGGCTACACCTTC; CDR3aa: CASTTGGYGYTF
v_gene: TRBV2; d_gene: -; j_gene: TRBJ1-1; abundance: -; CDR3nt: TGTGCCAGCAACACAGAGGTAGGACAAGCTTTCTTT; CDR3aa: CASNTEVGQAFF
v_gene: TRBV5-1; d_gene: TRBD1; j_gene: TRBJ1-2; abundance: many; CDR3nt: TGCGCCAGCAGCGCGGGCGGGACAGGGGGCGTTCGCTACACCTTC; CDR3aa: CASSAGGTGGVRYTF
v_gene: TRBV10-2; d_gene: -; j_gene: TRBJ2-1; abundance: -; CDR3nt: TGCGCCAGCAGTCCGGTTCGCTCCTACAATGAGCAGTTCTTC; CDR3aa: CASSPVRSYNEQFF
v_gene: TRBV9; d_gene: -; j_gene: TRBJ1-2; abundance: once; CDR3nt: TGTGCCAGCAGCGTAGGTGATCCGGGGCCAACCAACTATGGCTACACCTTC; CDR3aa: CASSVGDPGPTNYGYTF
v_gene: TRBV19; d_gene: -; j_gene: TRBJ1-1; abundance: -; CDR3nt: TGTGCCAGTAGCGGGGCAAGGAACACTGAAGCTTTCTTT; CDR3aa: CASSGARNTEAFF
v_gene: TRBV19; d_gene: -; j_gene: TRBJ1-4; abundance: once; CDR3nt: TGTGCCAGTAGTAGCCAGCCCTATAATGAAAAACTGTTTTTT; CDR3aa: CASSSQPYNEKLFF
v_gene: TRBV27; d_gene: -; j_gene: TRBJ2-7; abundance: -; CDR3nt: TGTGCCAGCAGTGACAGACTCTACGAGCAGTACTTC; CDR3aa: CASSDRLYEQYF
v_gene: TRBV7-3; d_gene: TRBD2; j_gene: TRBJ2-1; abundance: many; CDR3nt: TGTGCCAGCAGTCCCGGACTAGCGGGAGCCGATGAGCAGTTCTTC; CDR3aa: CASSPGLAGADEQFF
v_gene: TRBV10-3; d_gene: -; j_gene: TRBJ1-2; abundance: -; CDR3nt: TGTGCCATCAGCGAAAGCACTGAGGGGGGGTATGGCTACACCTTC; CDR3aa: CAISESTEGGYGYTF
v_gene: TRBV4-1; d_gene: -; j_gene: TRBJ2-6; abundance: -; CDR3nt: TGCGCCAGCGCCAGCTTCTCTGGGGCCAACGTCCTGACTTTC; CDR3aa: CASASFSGANVLTF
v_gene: TRBV28; d_gene: TRBD2; j_gene: TRBJ2-1; abundance: few; CDR3nt: TGTGCCAGCAGGAATGCCGGGACTAGGTACGTTGAGCAGTTCTTC; CDR3aa: CASRNAGTRYVEQFF
v_gene: TRBV28; d_gene: -; j_gene: TRBJ1-5; abundance: -; CDR3nt: TGTGCCAGCATCGAGCACAGGGAGGGCAATCAGCCCCAGCATTTT; CDR3aa: CASIEHREGNQPQHF
v_gene: TRBV5-5; d_gene: -; j_gene: TRBJ2-3; abundance: -; CDR3nt: TGTGCCAGCAGCCGGGGGCAGAGCACAGATACGCAGTATTTT; CDR3aa: CASSRGQSTDTQYF
v_gene: TRBV5-1; d_gene: -; j_gene: TRBJ2-1; abundance: -; CDR3nt: TGCGCCAGCAGCCCGGCCAGGGATGAGCAGTTCTTC; CDR3aa: CASSPARDEQFF
v_gene: TRBV7-8; d_gene: -; j_gene: TRBJ1-1; abundance: -; CDR3nt: TGTGCCAGCAGCTTAGCGCGCTCGGGGGGTGCTGAAGCTTTCTTT; CDR3aa: CASSLARSGGAEAFF
v_gene: TRBV7-9; d_gene: TRBD2; j_gene: TRBJ2-1; abundance: -; CDR3nt: TGTGCCAGCAGCCCGACCCCCAGACTAGCGGGAGGTGATGAGCAGTTCTTC; CDR3aa: CASSPTPRLAGGDEQFF
v_gene: TRBV30; d_gene: TRBD2; j_gene: TRBJ2-3; abundance: -; CDR3nt: TGTGCCTGGAGTCGAGCGGGAATCGCAGATACGCAGTATTTT; CDR3aa: CAWSRAGIADTQYF
v_gene: TRBV11-3; d_gene: TRBD1; j_gene: TRBJ2-2; abundance: -; CDR3nt: TGTGCCTGCGGACAGGGCAACACCGGGGAGCTGTTTTTT; CDR3aa: CACGQGNTGELFF
v_gene: TRBV7-9; d_gene: TRBD1; j_gene: TRBJ2-7; abundance: -; CDR3nt: TGTGCCAGCAGCTTAGCCAGGGACAGGCTCCACGAGCAGTACTTC; CDR3aa: CASSLARDRLHEQYF
v_gene: TRBV14; d_gene: -; j_gene: TRBJ2-7; abundance: -; CDR3nt: TGTGCCAGCAGCCAAAGTCGAAGGCAGGGTGGCTCCTACGAGCAGTACTTC; CDR3aa: CASSQSRRQGGSYEQYF
v_gene: TRBV7-3; d_gene: TRBD2; j_gene: TRBJ2-1; abundance: -; CDR3nt: TGTGCCAGCAGCTTACATAGCGGGAGTTACAATGAGCAGTTCTTC; CDR3aa: CASSLHSGSYNEQFF
v_gene: TRBV7-9; d_gene: -; j_gene: TRBJ2-1; abundance: once; CDR3nt: TGTGCCAGCAGCCCACCCGGGACAAAATCCTACAATGAGCAGTTCTTC; CDR3aa: CASSPPGTKSYNEQFF
v_gene: TRBV25-1; d_gene: -; j_gene: TRBJ2-7; abundance: -; CDR3nt: TGTGCCAGCAGTGAACCCTTGGAGCAGCAGCACTTC; CDR3aa: CASSEPLEQQHF
v_gene: TRBV27; d_gene: -; j_gene: TRBJ1-1; abundance: -; CDR3nt: TGTGCCAGCAGTTTATTTCACCCCGGTAACACTGAAGCTTTCTTT; CDR3aa: CASSLFHPGNTEAFF
v_gene: TRBV7-9; d_gene: -; j_gene: TRBJ1-3; abundance: many; CDR3nt: TGTGCCAGCACCTTGTCTGAAAACACCATATATTTT; CDR3aa: CASTLSENTIYF